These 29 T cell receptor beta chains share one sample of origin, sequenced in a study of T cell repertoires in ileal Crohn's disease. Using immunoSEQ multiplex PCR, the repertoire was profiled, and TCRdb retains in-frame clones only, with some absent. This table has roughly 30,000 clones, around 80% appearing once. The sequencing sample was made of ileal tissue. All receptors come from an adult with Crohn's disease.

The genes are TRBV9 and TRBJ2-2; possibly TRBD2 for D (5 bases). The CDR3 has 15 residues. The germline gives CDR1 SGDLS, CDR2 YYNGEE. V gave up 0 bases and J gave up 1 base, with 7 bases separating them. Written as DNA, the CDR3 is TGTGCCAGCAGCGTAGGGAGGAGGAACACCGGGGAGCTGTTTTTT. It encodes CASSVGRRNTGELFF.

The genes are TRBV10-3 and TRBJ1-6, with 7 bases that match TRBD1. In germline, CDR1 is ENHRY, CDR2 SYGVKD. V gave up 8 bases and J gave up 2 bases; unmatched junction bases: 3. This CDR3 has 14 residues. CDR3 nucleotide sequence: TGTGCCATCGGAGGGACAGCCTATAATTCACCCCTCCACTTT. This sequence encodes CAIGGTAYNSPLHF.

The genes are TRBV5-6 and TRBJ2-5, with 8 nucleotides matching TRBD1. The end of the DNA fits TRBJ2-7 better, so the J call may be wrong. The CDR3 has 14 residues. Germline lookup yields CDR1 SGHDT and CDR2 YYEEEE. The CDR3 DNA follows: TGTGCCAGCAGCCGAGGACAGGGAACCTACGAGCAGTACTTC. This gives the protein CASSRGQGTYEQYF.

The CDR3 DNA reads as TGTGCCAGCAGCGTCATGCGGGGGGGCATTCCAGATACGCAGTATTTT. This translates into CASSVMRGGIPDTQYF. The chain links TRBV5-6 to TRBJ2-3; 9 nucleotides line up with TRBD2. Germline V gene sequence: CDR1 SGHDT, CDR2 YYEEEE. V was clipped by 4 bases and J by 4 bases; unmatched bases: 10. This CDR3 is 16 amino acids long.

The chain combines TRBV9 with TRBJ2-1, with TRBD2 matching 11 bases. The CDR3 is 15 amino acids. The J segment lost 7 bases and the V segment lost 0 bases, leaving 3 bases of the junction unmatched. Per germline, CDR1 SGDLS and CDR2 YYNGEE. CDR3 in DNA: TGTGCCAGCAGCGTAGTAGCGGGGGGGCTAAATGAGCAGTTCTTC. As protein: CASSVVAGGLNEQFF.

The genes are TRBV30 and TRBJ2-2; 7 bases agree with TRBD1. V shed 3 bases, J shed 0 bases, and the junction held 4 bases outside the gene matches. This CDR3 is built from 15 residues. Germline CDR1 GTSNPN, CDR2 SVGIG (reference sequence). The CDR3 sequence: CAWRPGQTNTGELFF. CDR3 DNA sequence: TGTGCCTGGAGACCGGGACAGACGAACACCGGGGAGCTGTTTTTT.

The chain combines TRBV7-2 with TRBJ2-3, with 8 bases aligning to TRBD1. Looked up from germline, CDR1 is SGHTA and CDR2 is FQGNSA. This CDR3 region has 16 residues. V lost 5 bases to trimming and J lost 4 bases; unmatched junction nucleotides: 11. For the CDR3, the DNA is TGTGCCAGCAGCGTACGGACAGGGTCCGGATCAGATACGCAGTATTTT. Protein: CASSVRTGSGSDTQYF.

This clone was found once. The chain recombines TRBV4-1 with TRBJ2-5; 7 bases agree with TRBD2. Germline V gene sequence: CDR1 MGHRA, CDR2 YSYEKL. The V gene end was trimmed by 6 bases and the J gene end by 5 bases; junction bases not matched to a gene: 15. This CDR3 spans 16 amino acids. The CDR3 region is CASRRGDYGGGETQYF. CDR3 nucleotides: TGCGCCAGCAGACGCGGGGACTATGGAGGTGGGGAGACCCAGTACTTC.

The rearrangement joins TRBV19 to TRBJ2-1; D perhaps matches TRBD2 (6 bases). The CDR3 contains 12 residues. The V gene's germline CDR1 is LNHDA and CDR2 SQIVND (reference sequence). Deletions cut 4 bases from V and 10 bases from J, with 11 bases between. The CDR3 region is CASSTGLGEQFF. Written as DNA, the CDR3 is TGTGCCAGTAGTACGGGACTCGGAGAGCAGTTCTTC.

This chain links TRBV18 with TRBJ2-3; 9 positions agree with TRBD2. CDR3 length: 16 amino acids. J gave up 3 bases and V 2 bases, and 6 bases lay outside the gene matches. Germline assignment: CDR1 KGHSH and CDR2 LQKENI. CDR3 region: CASSPKGGGATDTQYF. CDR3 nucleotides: TGTGCCAGCTCACCAAAAGGCGGGGGGGCGACAGATACGCAGTATTTT.

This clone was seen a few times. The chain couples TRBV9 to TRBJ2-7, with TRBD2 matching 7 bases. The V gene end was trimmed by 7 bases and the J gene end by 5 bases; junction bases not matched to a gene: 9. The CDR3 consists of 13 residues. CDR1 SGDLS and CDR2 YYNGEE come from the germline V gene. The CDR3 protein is CASQRGSLDEQYF. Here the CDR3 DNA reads TGTGCCAGCCAGCGCGGGAGTCTCGACGAGCAGTACTTC.

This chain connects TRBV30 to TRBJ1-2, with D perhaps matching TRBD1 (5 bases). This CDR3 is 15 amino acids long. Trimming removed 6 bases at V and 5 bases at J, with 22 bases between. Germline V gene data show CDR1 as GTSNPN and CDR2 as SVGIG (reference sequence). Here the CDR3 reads CACPAKTGVGYGYTF. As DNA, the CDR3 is TGTGCCTGCCCTGCGAAGACGGGGGTAGGGTATGGCTACACCTTC.

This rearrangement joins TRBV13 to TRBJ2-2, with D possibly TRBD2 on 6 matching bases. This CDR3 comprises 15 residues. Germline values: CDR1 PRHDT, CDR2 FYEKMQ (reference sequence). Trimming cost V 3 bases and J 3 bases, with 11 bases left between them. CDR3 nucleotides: TGTGCCAGCAGCTTTTCAGGAGGGGACACCGGGGAGCTGTTTTTT. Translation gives CASSFSGGDTGELFF.

The CDR3 is CASSVNQGIGGYTF. In DNA, the CDR3 is TGTGCCAGCAGCGTAAATCAGGGAATAGGGGGCTACACCTTC. The chain joins TRBV5-6 to TRBJ1-2; D perhaps matches TRBD1 (5 bases). The V and J ends lost 4 bases and 8 bases respectively, with 18 bases between them. The CDR3 has 14 amino acids. CDR1 and CDR2 (germline): SGHDT, YYEEEE.

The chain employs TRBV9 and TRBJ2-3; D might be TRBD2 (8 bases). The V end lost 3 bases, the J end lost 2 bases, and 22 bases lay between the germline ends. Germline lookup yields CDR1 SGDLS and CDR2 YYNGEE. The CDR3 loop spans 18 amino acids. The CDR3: CASSDRQGSGKPTDTQYF. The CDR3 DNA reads TGTGCCAGCAGCGACCGACAGGGTAGCGGGAAGCCCACAGATACGCAGTATTTT.

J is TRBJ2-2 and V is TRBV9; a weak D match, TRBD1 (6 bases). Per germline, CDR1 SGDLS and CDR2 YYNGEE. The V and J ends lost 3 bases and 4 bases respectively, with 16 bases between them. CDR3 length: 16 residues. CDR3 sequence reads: CASSAGMGAGTGELFF. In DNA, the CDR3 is TGTGCCAGCAGCGCCGGGATGGGGGCGGGCACCGGGGAGCTGTTTTTT.

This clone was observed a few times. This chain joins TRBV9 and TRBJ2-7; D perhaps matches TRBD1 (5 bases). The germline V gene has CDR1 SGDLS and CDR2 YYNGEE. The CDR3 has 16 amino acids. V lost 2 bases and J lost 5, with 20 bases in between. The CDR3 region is CASSVRLTGSSNEQYF. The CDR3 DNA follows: TGTGCCAGCAGCGTGCGTCTCACAGGCTCCAGCAACGAGCAGTACTTC.

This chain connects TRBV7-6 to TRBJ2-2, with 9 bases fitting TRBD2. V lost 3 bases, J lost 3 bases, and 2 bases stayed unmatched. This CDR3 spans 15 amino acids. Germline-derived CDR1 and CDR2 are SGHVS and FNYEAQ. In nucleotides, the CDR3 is TGTGCCAGCAGCTTGCGGGGGGGCGACACCGGGGAGCTGTTTTTT. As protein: CASSLRGGDTGELFF.

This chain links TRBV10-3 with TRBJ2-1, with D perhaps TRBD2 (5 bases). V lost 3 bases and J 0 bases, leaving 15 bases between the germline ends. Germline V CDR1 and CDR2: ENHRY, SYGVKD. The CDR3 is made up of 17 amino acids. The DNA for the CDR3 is TGTGCCATCAGTGAATATGGAGGTAATCGCTCCTACAATGAGCAGTTCTTC. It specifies CAISEYGGNRSYNEQFF.

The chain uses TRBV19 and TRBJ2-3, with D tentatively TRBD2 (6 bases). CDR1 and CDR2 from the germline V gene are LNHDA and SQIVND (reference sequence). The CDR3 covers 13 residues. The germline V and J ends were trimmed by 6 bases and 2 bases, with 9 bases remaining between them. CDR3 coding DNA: TGTGCCAGTAGACGGGAGTCCACAGATACGCAGTATTTT. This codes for CASRRESTDTQYF.

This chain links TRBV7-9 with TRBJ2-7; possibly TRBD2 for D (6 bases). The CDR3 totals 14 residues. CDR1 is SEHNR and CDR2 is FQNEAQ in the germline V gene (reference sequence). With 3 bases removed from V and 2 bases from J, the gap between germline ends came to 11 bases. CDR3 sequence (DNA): TGTGCCAGCAGCTTCCCGGGGACTCCCTACGAGCAGTACTTC. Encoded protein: CASSFPGTPYEQYF.

The CDR3 sequence is CASSARERVGNQPQHF. CDR3 DNA: TGTGCCAGCAGTGCGAGGGAGAGGGTGGGCAATCAGCCCCAGCATTTT. The rearrangement joins TRBV2 to TRBJ1-5; no clear D. Germline loops: CDR1 SNHLY, CDR2 FYNNEI. V lost 4 bases to trimming and J lost 2 bases, with 15 bases between them. CDR3 length equals 16 residues.

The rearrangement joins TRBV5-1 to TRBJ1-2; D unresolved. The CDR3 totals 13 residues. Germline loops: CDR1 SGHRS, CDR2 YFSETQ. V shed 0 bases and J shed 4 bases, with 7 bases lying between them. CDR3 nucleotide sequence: TGCGCCAGCAGCTTGGCTCCCTCCTATGGCTACACCTTC. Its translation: CASSLAPSYGYTF.

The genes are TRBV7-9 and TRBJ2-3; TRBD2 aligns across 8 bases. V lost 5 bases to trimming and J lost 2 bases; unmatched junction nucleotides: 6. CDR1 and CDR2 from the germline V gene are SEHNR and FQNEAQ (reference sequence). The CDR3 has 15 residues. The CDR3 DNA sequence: TGTGCCAGCAGCAATTTAGCGGGGCTCACAGATACGCAGTATTTT. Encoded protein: CASSNLAGLTDTQYF.

The CDR3: CASNLGGGYYNEQFF. DNA for the CDR3: TGTGCCAGTAACTTGGGCGGAGGGTACTACAATGAGCAGTTCTTC. The chain links TRBV19 to TRBJ2-1, with a possible D match to TRBD2 (6 bases). The CDR3 is 15 residues long. V lost 7 bases, J lost 3 bases, and 16 bases lay in between. Germline CDR1 and CDR2: LNHDA and SQIVND (reference sequence). Full variable domain (rest looked up from reference TRBV19 and TRBJ2-1): DGGITQSPKYLFRKEGQNVTLSCEQNLNHDAMYWYRQDPGQGLRLIYYSQIVNDFQKGDIAEGYSVSREKKESFPLTVTSAQKNPTAFYLCASNLGGGYYNEQFFGPGTRLTVL.

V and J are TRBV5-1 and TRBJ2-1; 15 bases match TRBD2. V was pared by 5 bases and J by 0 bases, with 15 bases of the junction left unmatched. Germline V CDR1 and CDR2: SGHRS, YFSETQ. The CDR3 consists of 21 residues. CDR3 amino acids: CASSFGLAGGLALSSYNEQFF. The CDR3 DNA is TGCGCCAGCAGTTTTGGACTAGCGGGAGGGCTTGCGCTGAGCTCCTACAATGAGCAGTTCTTC.

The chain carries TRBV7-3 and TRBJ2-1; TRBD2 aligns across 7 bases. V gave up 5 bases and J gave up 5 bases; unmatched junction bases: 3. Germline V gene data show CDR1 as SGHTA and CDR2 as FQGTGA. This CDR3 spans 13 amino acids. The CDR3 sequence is CASSTGTNNEQFF. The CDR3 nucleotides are TGTGCCAGCAGCACCGGGACTAACAATGAGCAGTTCTTC.

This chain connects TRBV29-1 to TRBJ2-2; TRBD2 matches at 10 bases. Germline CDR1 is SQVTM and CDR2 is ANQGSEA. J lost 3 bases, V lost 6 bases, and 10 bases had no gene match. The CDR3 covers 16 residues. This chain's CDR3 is CSVYLAGVGYTGELFF. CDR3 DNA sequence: TGCAGCGTCTACCTAGCGGGAGTCGGGTACACCGGGGAGCTGTTTTTT.

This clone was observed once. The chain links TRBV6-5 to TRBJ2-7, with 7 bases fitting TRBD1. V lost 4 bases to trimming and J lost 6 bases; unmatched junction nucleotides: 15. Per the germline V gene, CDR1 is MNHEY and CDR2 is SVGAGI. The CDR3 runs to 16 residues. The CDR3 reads CASSSGTAKPVSEQYF. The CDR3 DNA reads TGTGCCAGCAGTTCCGGGACAGCCAAACCCGTCTCCGAGCAGTACTTC.